This TCR beta chain was profiled in a study of T cells expressing NK-cell markers. Turning to the study itself: It was sorted CD3+CD56-NKG2C+, CD3+CD56+NKG2C- and CD3+CD56+NKG2C+ T cells that provided the TCR beta repertoires. Study findings and constraints: NKG2C+ dominant clonotype frequencies in over 5 donors were roughly 1.0-7.5% of CD8+ T cells. There were a handful of donors in whom these clonotypes also led the CD3+CD56-NKG2C+ fraction.

This CDR3 contains 15 residues. Germline values: CDR1 MNHNS, CDR2 SASEGT. TCRdb reprocessed the 5' RACE reads; each CDR3 protein has one entry and no DNA is given. The data show under 200,000 distinct CDR3 sequences, and the top ten clones hold roughly 18%. For this clonotype: Antigen: not known.

Sample: blood T cells: a sorted CD56 or NKG2C T cell subset, CD4+ or CD8+ T cells, or bulk PBMC T cells (not recorded which). This TCR came from a woman aged 18 to 75 in good health. The V call is TRBV6-1, the J call TRBJ1-1; the D gene TCRdb calls, TRBD1, cannot be checked with no DNA. CDR3 sequence: CASSQPQGGNTEAFF.